This TCR beta chain was captured in a study of Ad26.COV2.S vaccination and SARS-CoV-2 variants. About the study: Donor joined the COV1001 Ad26.COV2.S trial arm.

Stated treatment: some 19 received Ad26.COV2.S at low or high dose, single or two shots; 5 received placebo; per-sample allocation not given. Sampling occurred on day 63 after the first vaccine or placebo injection. Repertoires were generated with immunoSEQ multiplex PCR, while TCRdb's copy carries only in-frame clones and drops some. Found here are about 350,000 clones, 85% to 90% of them singletons; the top ten hold approximately 5%. Worth noting for this clone: Its target is unknown.

Germline trimming cut 5 bases from V and 9 bases from J; bases unmatched to any gene: 9. Germline CDR1 SGHTA, CDR2 FQGNSA. CDR3 length: 15 amino acids. Study results and caveats: It was reported that spike-specific CD8+ and CD4+ T cell responses were substantially broad after vaccination. Participants given vaccine showed non-spike TCR breadth similar to that of placebo recipients.

This clonotype was obtained from a person aged 18-60 years who received the Ad26.COV2.S COVID-19 vaccine or a placebo. The material sequenced was peripheral blood, taken in a trial of Ad26.COV2.S vaccine versus placebo. The chain combines TRBV7-2 with TRBJ2-1; 11 bases are a match to TRBD1. The CDR3 here is CASSPLGQGVGEQFF. The DNA of the CDR3 is TGTGCCAGCAGCCCCCTGGGACAGGGGGTCGGTGAGCAGTTCTTC.